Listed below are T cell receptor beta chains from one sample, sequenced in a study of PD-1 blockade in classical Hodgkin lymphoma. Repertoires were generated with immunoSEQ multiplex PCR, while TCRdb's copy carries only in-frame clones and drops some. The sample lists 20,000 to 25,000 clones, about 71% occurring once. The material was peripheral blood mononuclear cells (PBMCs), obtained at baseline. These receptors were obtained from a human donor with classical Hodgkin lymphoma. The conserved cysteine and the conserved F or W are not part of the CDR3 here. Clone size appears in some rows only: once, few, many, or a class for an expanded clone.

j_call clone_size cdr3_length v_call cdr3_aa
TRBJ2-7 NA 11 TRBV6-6 ASSYGVAYEQY
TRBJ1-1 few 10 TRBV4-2 ASSQARGGAF
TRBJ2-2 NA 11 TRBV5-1 ASGTGVSGELF
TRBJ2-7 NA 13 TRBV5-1 ASSPGLAGAYEQY
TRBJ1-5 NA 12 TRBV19 ASSILGSNQPQH
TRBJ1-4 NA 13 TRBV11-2 ASSVGTGGGEKLF
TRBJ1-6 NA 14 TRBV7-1 ASSLVEGLGNSPLH
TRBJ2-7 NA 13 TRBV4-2 ASSQDPGSSYEQY
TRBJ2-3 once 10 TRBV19 ASSIIAGGPR
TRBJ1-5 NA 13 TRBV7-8 ASSLFTLKNQPQH
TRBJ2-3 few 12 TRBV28 ASSGAPFGDTQY
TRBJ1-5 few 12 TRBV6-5 ASSYATGNQPQH
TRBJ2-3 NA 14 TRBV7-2 ASTTKGTGGADTQY
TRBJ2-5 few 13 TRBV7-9 ASSGTSGYQETQY
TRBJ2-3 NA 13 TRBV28 ASSSLDRGGDTQY
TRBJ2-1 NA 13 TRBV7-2 ASSFKPGQMNEQF
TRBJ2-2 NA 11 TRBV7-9 ASSLLPTGELF
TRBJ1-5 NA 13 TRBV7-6 ASTNIWVSNQPQH
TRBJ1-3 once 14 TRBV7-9 ASSLGGRGSGNTIY
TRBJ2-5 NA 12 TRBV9 ASSVDRSEETQY
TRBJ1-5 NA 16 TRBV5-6 ASSAWDLGQAGDQPQH
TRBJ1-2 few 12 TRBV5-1 ASRLAGEAYGYT
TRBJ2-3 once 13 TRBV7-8 ASSLEQGARNTQY
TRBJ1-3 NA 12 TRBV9 ASSGDSSGNTIY
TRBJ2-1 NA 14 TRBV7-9 ASILGTSSSYNEQF
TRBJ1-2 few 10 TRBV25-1 ASSEWDRGYT
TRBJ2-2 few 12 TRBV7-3 ASRQEASSGELF
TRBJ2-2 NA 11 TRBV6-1 ASWLGVAGELF
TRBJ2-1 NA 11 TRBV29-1 SVGNSGSYEQF
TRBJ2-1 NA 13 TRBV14 ASSPFMLGYNEQF
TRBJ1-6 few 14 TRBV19 ASSHPLGTGGSPLH
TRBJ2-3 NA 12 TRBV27 ASRNDRAPDTQY
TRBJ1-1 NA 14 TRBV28 ASSTSTGLGTKAAF